Listed below are T cell receptor beta chains from one sample, sequenced in a study of blood T cell repertoires in COVID-19. Sequencing was performed with immunoSEQ multiplex PCR; in TCRdb, only in-frame clones are kept and a portion is missing. Counted here are 150,000 to 200,000 clones, about 83% occurring once; the ten biggest clones make up roughly 18%. Specimen: peripheral blood. The receptors come from a woman in her sixties or seventies who had recovered from COVID-19. CDR3s include the opening cysteine and the closing phenylalanine or tryptophan. The D gene is left open where the match is weak. Clone size, where shown, is once, few, many, or a class for clones that have expanded.

d_call: TRBD1
clone_size: once
j_call: TRBJ1-1
v_call: TRBV18
cdr3_aa: CASSARTGRNTEAFF
cdr3_nt: TGTGCCAGCTCAGCAAGGACAGGGAGGAACACTGAAGCTTTCTTT

d_call: .
clone_size: .
j_call: TRBJ2-7
v_call: TRBV7-9
cdr3_aa: CASSLGQGLSEQYF
cdr3_nt: TGTGCCAGCAGCTTAGGGCAGGGTTTATCCGAGCAGTACTTC

d_call: .
clone_size: .
j_call: TRBJ2-6
v_call: TRBV7-3
cdr3_aa: CASSLTGALSGANVLTF
cdr3_nt: TGTGCCAGCAGCTTAACAGGGGCCCTATCTGGGGCCAACGTCCTGACTTTC

d_call: .
clone_size: .
j_call: TRBJ1-3
v_call: TRBV5-1
cdr3_aa: CASSPAGENTIYF
cdr3_nt: TGCGCCAGCAGCCCCGCGGGGGAAAACACCATTTATTTT

d_call: .
clone_size: once
j_call: TRBJ1-5
v_call: TRBV7-2
cdr3_aa: CASAAGAGQPQHF
cdr3_nt: TGTGCCAGCGCCGCAGGGGCTGGGCAGCCCCAGCATTTT

d_call: TRBD2
clone_size: .
j_call: TRBJ2-1
v_call: TRBV13
cdr3_aa: CASSHIPGLAGDSYNEQFF
cdr3_nt: TGTGCCAGCAGCCACATCCCGGGACTAGCGGGGGACTCCTACAATGAGCAGTTCTTC

d_call: .
clone_size: few
j_call: TRBJ2-5
v_call: TRBV12-3/TRBV12-4
cdr3_aa: CASSPRRETQYF
cdr3_nt: TGTGCCAGCAGTCCTAGGAGGGAGACCCAGTACTTC

d_call: TRBD1
clone_size: .
j_call: TRBJ2-7
v_call: TRBV27
cdr3_aa: CASSQRGREQYF
cdr3_nt: TGTGCCAGCAGCCAAAGGGGGCGGGAGCAGTACTTC

d_call: .
clone_size: .
j_call: TRBJ1-2
v_call: TRBV5-1
cdr3_aa: CARSPGPGGGYGYTF
cdr3_nt: TGCGCCCGCAGCCCCGGGCCGGGGGGGGGCTATGGCTACACCTTC

d_call: TRBD1
clone_size: few
j_call: TRBJ1-5
v_call: TRBV4-1
cdr3_aa: CASSQDDRQGGQPQHF
cdr3_nt: TGCGCCAGCAGCCAAGACGACCGACAGGGTGGTCAGCCCCAGCATTTT

d_call: .
clone_size: .
j_call: TRBJ1-3
v_call: TRBV7-7
cdr3_aa: CASSPRTAPGSGNTIYF
cdr3_nt: TGTGCTAGCAGCCCCAGGACGGCCCCGGGGTCTGGAAACACCATATATTTT

d_call: .
clone_size: .
j_call: TRBJ1-2
v_call: TRBV6-5
cdr3_aa: CAALSGRRNNYGYTF
cdr3_nt: TGTGCCGCTCTGAGCGGAAGACGGAATAACTATGGCTACACCTTC

d_call: .
clone_size: .
j_call: TRBJ2-2
v_call: TRBV5-4
cdr3_aa: CASSADSHRHTGELFF
cdr3_nt: TGTGCCAGCAGCGCCGATAGCCATCGTCACACCGGGGAGCTGTTTTTT

d_call: .
clone_size: .
j_call: TRBJ2-1
v_call: TRBV11-2
cdr3_aa: CASRSGAPRSEQFF
cdr3_nt: TGTGCCAGCAGGTCTGGGGCCCCACGGAGTGAGCAGTTCTTC

d_call: TRBD1
clone_size: .
j_call: TRBJ1-3
v_call: TRBV6-5
cdr3_aa: CASSNPLTGGNTIYF
cdr3_nt: TGTGCCAGCAGTAACCCCCTGACAGGGGGAAACACCATATATTTT

d_call: .
clone_size: .
j_call: TRBJ1-1
v_call: TRBV28
cdr3_aa: CASSPLGRRGGTEAFF
cdr3_nt: TGTGCCAGCAGCCCGCTTGGGAGGAGGGGGGGCACTGAAGCTTTCTTT

d_call: .
clone_size: .
j_call: TRBJ1-2
v_call: TRBV4-1
cdr3_aa: CASSQVGAGGYTF
cdr3_nt: TGCGCCAGCAGCCAAGTGGGGGCAGGGGGCTACACCTTC

d_call: .
clone_size: .
j_call: TRBJ1-4
v_call: TRBV5-1
cdr3_aa: CASSPEEGTGNEKLFF
cdr3_nt: TGCGCCAGCAGCCCGGAGGAGGGGACCGGGAATGAAAAACTGTTTTTT

d_call: TRBD1
clone_size: .
j_call: TRBJ2-1
v_call: TRBV18
cdr3_aa: CASSPPGQGYNEQFF
cdr3_nt: TGTGCCAGCTCACCGCCGGGACAGGGGTACAATGAGCAGTTCTTC

d_call: TRBD2
clone_size: .
j_call: TRBJ2-1
v_call: TRBV6-4
cdr3_aa: CASSDNGRLNEQFF
cdr3_nt: TGTGCCAGCAGTGATAACGGGAGGTTGAATGAGCAGTTCTTC

d_call: TRBD1
clone_size: .
j_call: TRBJ1-3
v_call: TRBV4-3
cdr3_aa: CASSQGQGAGGSGNTIYF
cdr3_nt: TGCGCCAGCAGCCAAGGACAGGGGGCAGGCGGCTCTGGAAACACCATATATTTT

d_call: .
clone_size: .
j_call: TRBJ2-1
v_call: TRBV28
cdr3_aa: CASSPADPNEQFF
cdr3_nt: TGTGCCAGCAGTCCCGCGGATCCCAATGAGCAGTTCTTC

d_call: .
clone_size: .
j_call: TRBJ1-1
v_call: TRBV5-1
cdr3_aa: CASSLIRGTEAFF
cdr3_nt: TGCGCCAGCAGCTTGATCCGGGGGACTGAAGCTTTCTTT

d_call: .
clone_size: .
j_call: TRBJ1-5
v_call: TRBV28
cdr3_aa: CASSPGGGHQPQHF
cdr3_nt: TGTGCCAGCAGCCCGGGGGGGGGTCATCAGCCCCAGCATTTT

d_call: TRBD1
clone_size: .
j_call: TRBJ1-2
v_call: TRBV5-4
cdr3_aa: CASSPEPGQETNYGYTF
cdr3_nt: TGTGCCAGCAGCCCAGAACCGGGACAGGAGACTAACTATGGCTACACCTTC

d_call: .
clone_size: .
j_call: TRBJ2-7
v_call: TRBV5-5
cdr3_aa: CASSLAGGVGYF
cdr3_nt: TGTGCCAGCAGCTTGGCCGGCGGGGTCGGGTACTTC

d_call: .
clone_size: .
j_call: TRBJ2-5
v_call: TRBV27
cdr3_aa: CASSLLGGPPTQETQYF
cdr3_nt: TGTGCCAGCAGTTTATTGGGGGGGCCGCCAACCCAAGAGACCCAGTACTTC

d_call: TRBD2
clone_size: .
j_call: TRBJ2-3
v_call: TRBV5-1
cdr3_aa: CASSLVSGGAADTQYF
cdr3_nt: TGCGCCAGCAGCTTGGTTAGCGGGGGGGCCGCAGATACGCAGTATTTT

d_call: .
clone_size: .
j_call: TRBJ2-3
v_call: TRBV29-1
cdr3_aa: CSVEGGRVADTQYF
cdr3_nt: TGCAGCGTTGAAGGGGGCAGGGTCGCAGATACGCAGTATTTT

d_call: .
clone_size: .
j_call: TRBJ1-2
v_call: TRBV3-1/TRBV3-2
cdr3_aa: CASAGMPSYGYTF
cdr3_nt: TGTGCCAGCGCAGGGATGCCCAGCTATGGCTACACCTTC

d_call: .
clone_size: .
j_call: TRBJ1-2
v_call: TRBV10-2
cdr3_aa: CASSDPTGGYTF
cdr3_nt: TGCGCCAGCAGTGACCCGACAGGCGGCTACACCTTC

d_call: .
clone_size: .
j_call: TRBJ1-5
v_call: TRBV5-1
cdr3_aa: CASSLGLINQPQHF
cdr3_nt: TGCGCCAGCAGCTTGGGACTGATCAATCAGCCCCAGCATTTT

d_call: .
clone_size: many
j_call: TRBJ1-4
v_call: TRBV5-1
cdr3_aa: CASSPPGHNEKLFF
cdr3_nt: TGCGCCAGCAGCCCCCCGGGACACAATGAAAAACTGTTTTTT

d_call: .
clone_size: .
j_call: TRBJ2-7
v_call: TRBV7-9
cdr3_aa: CASSLAPRGAEQYF
cdr3_nt: TGTGCCAGCAGCTTAGCGCCCCGGGGGGCCGAGCAGTACTTC

d_call: TRBD1
clone_size: .
j_call: TRBJ1-1
v_call: TRBV18
cdr3_aa: CASSPAPPGGEAFF
cdr3_nt: TGTGCCAGCTCACCAGCCCCCCCAGGGGGTGAAGCTTTCTTT

d_call: .
clone_size: .
j_call: TRBJ1-5
v_call: TRBV4-2
cdr3_aa: CASSQEGGESQPQHF
cdr3_nt: TGTGCCAGCAGCCAAGAGGGGGGGGAGAGTCAGCCCCAGCATTTT

d_call: TRBD1
clone_size: .
j_call: TRBJ1-1
v_call: TRBV5-8
cdr3_aa: CASSFGIQGAEAFF
cdr3_nt: TGTGCCAGCAGCTTTGGGATTCAGGGGGCTGAAGCTTTCTTT

d_call: TRBD2
clone_size: .
j_call: TRBJ2-1
v_call: TRBV10-3
cdr3_aa: CAISEPGAGGGEQFF
cdr3_nt: TGTGCCATCAGTGAGCCGGGGGCGGGGGGAGGTGAGCAGTTCTTC

d_call: TRBD2
clone_size: .
j_call: TRBJ2-5
v_call: TRBV7-7
cdr3_aa: CASSGGLAGVGETQYF
cdr3_nt: TGTGCCAGCAGCGGGGGGCTAGCGGGAGTCGGGGAGACCCAGTACTTC

d_call: .
clone_size: .
j_call: TRBJ1-5
v_call: TRBV6-2/TRBV6-3
cdr3_aa: CASSSGGGFNQPQHF
cdr3_nt: TGTGCCAGCAGTTCGGGAGGGGGATTCAATCAGCCCCAGCATTTT

d_call: .
clone_size: .
j_call: TRBJ2-3
v_call: TRBV9
cdr3_aa: CASSLQPRDTQYF
cdr3_nt: TGTGCCAGCAGCCTCCAACCCAGAGATACGCAGTATTTT

d_call: .
clone_size: .
j_call: TRBJ2-1
v_call: TRBV7-3
cdr3_aa: CASSLPPREQFF
cdr3_nt: TGTGCCAGCAGCTTACCCCCGCGCGAGCAGTTCTTC

d_call: .
clone_size: few
j_call: TRBJ1-2
v_call: TRBV30
cdr3_aa: CAWSANRFYGYTF
cdr3_nt: TGTGCCTGGAGTGCCAACCGGTTCTATGGCTACACCTTC

d_call: .
clone_size: .
j_call: TRBJ1-1
v_call: TRBV28
cdr3_aa: CASSLSPRRAEAFF
cdr3_nt: TGTGCCAGCAGTTTATCCCCTCGTCGCGCTGAAGCTTTCTTT

d_call: .
clone_size: .
j_call: TRBJ2-7
v_call: TRBV21-1
cdr3_aa: CASSNGGVAPSSYEQYF
cdr3_nt: TGTGCCAGCAGCAACGGCGGCGTAGCGCCAAGCTCCTACGAGCAGTACTTC

d_call: .
clone_size: .
j_call: TRBJ1-5
v_call: TRBV12-5
cdr3_aa: CASGSGRSWGQPQHF
cdr3_nt: TGTGCTAGTGGTTCAGGGCGGAGCTGGGGTCAGCCCCAGCATTTT